This TCR beta chain was observed in a study of shared clonotypes between healthy human individuals. Details on this clone: As yet, its antigen is unknown.

Study-level findings and limits: Naive subsets generally had larger estimated richness than memory subsets. Researchers sampled only blood; tissue repertoires likely differ. Sharing across several donors was seen in about 5% of naive CD4 clonotypes.

In the authors' methods: Junction-only immunoSEQ data arrived without quality scores, meaning filtering differed. Sequencing used immunoSEQ multiplex PCR; TCRdb keeps in-frame clones, though not all of them. V and J calls and clone size come straight from that table; D and trimming were deduced from the DNA. The sample lists 2,100,000 or so clones; almost 96% were seen once. Germline V gene sequence: CDR1 SGHNT, CDR2 YENEEA. The CDR3 consists of 13 residues. V was trimmed by 7 bases and J by 3 bases, leaving 10 bases between them. Input material: naive CD4+ T cells sorted from blood. Noted subset: CD45RA+ positively selected. The chain has TRBV11-3 and TRBJ1-5; tentative D call: TRBD1 (5 bases). The clonotype was recovered from a young man in good health. The CDR3 DNA reads TGTGCCAGCATTCGGGGGGACAATCAGCCCCAGCATTTT. It yields the protein CASIRGDNQPQHF.